This T cell receptor (beta chain) stems from a study of T cells in Graves' hyperthyroidism and ophthalmopathy. The CDR3 consists of 14 residues. Trimming stripped 4 bases from V and 8 bases from J, with 15 bases between. CDR1 is ENHRY, CDR2 SYGVKD, per germline. It was RNA transcripts that yielded the amplified TCR beta CDR3 regions. The HTBI primer set served for first-round RT-PCR of the TCR CDR3. TCRdb reprocessed the multiplex PCR reads with MiXCR, giving one entry per CDR3 protein. The sample consists of approximately 720,000 distinct CDR3 sequences, 15% to 20% of them appearing once. This TCR derives from a woman aged 50 to 60 with Graves' hyperthyroidism that later progressed to Graves' ophthalmopathy. Sample: blood. This rearrangement joins TRBV10-3 to TRBJ1-3, with D possibly matching TRBD1 (5 bases). The CDR3 DNA is TGTGCCATCAGTGGGGGGACTTCTGGTCACACCATATATTTT. This encodes CAISGGTSGHTIYF.